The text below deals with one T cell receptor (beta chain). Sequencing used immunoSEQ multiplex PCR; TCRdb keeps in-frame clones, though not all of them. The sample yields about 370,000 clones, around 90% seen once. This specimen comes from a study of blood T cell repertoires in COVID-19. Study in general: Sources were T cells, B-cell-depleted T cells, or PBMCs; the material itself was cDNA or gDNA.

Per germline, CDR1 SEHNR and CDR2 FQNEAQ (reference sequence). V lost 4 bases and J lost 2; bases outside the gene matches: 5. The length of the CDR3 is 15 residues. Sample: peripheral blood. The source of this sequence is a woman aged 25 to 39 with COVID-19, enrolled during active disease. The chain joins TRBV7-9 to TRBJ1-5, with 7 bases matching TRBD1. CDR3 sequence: CASSSDRAGNQPQHF. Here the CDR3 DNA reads TGTGCCAGCAGCTCCGACAGGGCTGGCAATCAGCCCCAGCATTTT.